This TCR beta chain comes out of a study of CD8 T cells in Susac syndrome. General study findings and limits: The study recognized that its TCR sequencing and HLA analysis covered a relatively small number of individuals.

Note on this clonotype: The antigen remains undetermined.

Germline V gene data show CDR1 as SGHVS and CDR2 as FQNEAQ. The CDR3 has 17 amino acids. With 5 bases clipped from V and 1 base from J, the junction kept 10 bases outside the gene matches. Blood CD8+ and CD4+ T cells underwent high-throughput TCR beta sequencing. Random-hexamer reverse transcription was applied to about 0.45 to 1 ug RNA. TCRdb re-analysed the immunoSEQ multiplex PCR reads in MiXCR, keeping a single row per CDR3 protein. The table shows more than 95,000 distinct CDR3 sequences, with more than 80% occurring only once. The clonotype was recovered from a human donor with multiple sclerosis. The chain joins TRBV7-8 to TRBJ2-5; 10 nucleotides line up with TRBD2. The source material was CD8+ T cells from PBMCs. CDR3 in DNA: TGTGCCAGCAGCCAAGGTGGGCGGACTAGCGGCCAAGAGACCCAGTACTTC. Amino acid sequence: CASSQGGRTSGQETQYF.